Following are 17 T cell receptor beta chains from one sample sequenced in a study of patients and donors after allogeneic stem cell transplantation. TCRdb ran MiXCR on the RT-PCR reads and lists one entry per CDR3 protein. The sample contains some 880,000 distinct CDR3 sequences, about a sixth of which appear only once. Material for sequencing was blood, either unsorted or a sorted T cell fraction (not recorded which). Source of these receptors: a human donor who was either an allogeneic HSCT recipient or a stem cell or donor lymphocyte infusion donor (not recorded which). It is not recorded whose cells these are; they may come from a transplant donor.

This clonotype occurred many times. This rearrangement joins TRBV29-1 to TRBJ2-7; the D is unclear. The CDR3 sequence is 13 residues long. Germline values: CDR1 SQVTM, CDR2 ANQGSEA. Trimming left V 0 bases short and J 0 bases short, with 6 bases between. CDR3 loop: CSVEDPSSYEQYF. The DNA of the CDR3 is TGCAGCGTTGAAGATCCGAGCTCCTACGAGCAGTACTTC.

The chain uses TRBV20-1 and TRBJ1-6; D is unclear. CDR1 and CDR2 (germline): DFQATT, SNEGSKA (reference sequence). With 3 bases removed from V and 10 bases from J, the gap between germline ends came to 10 bases. CDR3 length: 12 residues. The CDR3 sequence: CSASQRNSPLHF. The DNA for the CDR3 is TGCAGTGCTAGCCAGCGAAACTCACCCCTCCACTTT.

The CDR3 DNA reads TGTGCCAGCAGCTTACAAGAGAATCAGCCCCAGCATTTT. This gives the protein CASSLQENQPQHF. The chain links TRBV7-3 to TRBJ1-5; D not resolved. Germline assignment: CDR1 SGHTA and CDR2 FQGTGA. V lost 2 bases and J 4 bases, leaving 6 bases between the germline ends. The CDR3 consists of 13 residues.

The chain joins TRBV21-1 to TRBJ1-5; the table names TRBD1, a call not compared with the DNA. TRBV21-1 has pseudogene status. The CDR3 runs to 18 residues. CDR3 residues: CASSDGTTGGRSNQPQHF. Here the CDR3 DNA reads TGTGCCAGCAGCGATGGGACGACTGGGGGACGAAGCAATCAGCCCCAGCATTTT.

The V call is TRBV12-3 or TRBV12-4, the J call TRBJ2-7; tentative D call: TRBD1 (6 bases). The CDR3 loop spans 13 amino acids. The V and J ends lost 5 bases and 4 bases respectively, with 12 bases between them. CDR3 sequence: CASSRGSGYEQYF. The CDR3 bases are TGTGCCAGCAGTAGGGGGTCGGGGTACGAGCAGTACTTC.

This chain joins TRBV2 and TRBJ2-4, with a tentative D call TRBD1 (6 bases). Germline V gene lookup returns CDR1 SNHLY and CDR2 FYNNEI. The germline V and J ends were trimmed by 3 bases and 0 bases, with 18 bases remaining between them. This CDR3 has 18 residues. The CDR3 is CASSDPGQPAKAKNIQYF. The DNA of the CDR3 is TGTGCCAGCAGTGACCCCGGACAGCCCGCTAAAGCCAAAAACATTCAGTACTTC.

This clonotype was counted only a few times. The gene calls are TRBV12-3 or TRBV12-4 and TRBJ2-5; 7 bases align to TRBD2. This CDR3 has 16 amino acids. V shed 1 base and J 4 bases; nucleotides not matched to a gene: 9. The CDR3 DNA reads TGTGCCAGCAGTTTAGGGTTGGGAGGGGTTGGAGAGACCCAGTACTTC. This codes for CASSLGLGGVGETQYF.

The chain is built from TRBV20-1 and TRBJ2-7; TRBD2 agrees at 10 bases. Germline assignment: CDR1 DFQATT and CDR2 SNEGSKA (reference sequence). V lost 0 bases to trimming and J lost 4 bases; unmatched junction nucleotides: 6. The CDR3 is made up of 15 amino acids. CDR3 sequence (DNA): TGCAGTGCTAGAGATGAGCGGGAGGGCCAATACGAGCAGTACTTC. This translates into CSARDEREGQYEQYF.

This clonotype was counted between two and nine times. The V and J genes are TRBV27 and TRBJ1-1, with D tentatively TRBD1 (5 bases). The CDR3 sequence is 15 residues long. V shed 5 bases and J shed 11 bases, with 24 bases lying between them. Per the germline V gene, CDR1 is MNHEY and CDR2 is SMNVEV (reference sequence). DNA of the CDR3: TGTGCCAGCAGTCCCAATGGGGTTGTGGCCAGGGAGGCTTTCTTT. This gives the protein CASSPNGVVAREAFF.

On this clonotype: A much larger clone is a single base away; this may be a read error. The rearrangement links TRBV7-2 to TRBJ2-7, with 11 positions matching TRBD1. In germline, CDR1 is SGHTA, CDR2 FQGNSA. V lost 4 bases and J lost 3; bases outside the gene matches: 11. This CDR3 has 17 residues. The CDR3 sequence is CASSSSSGTGGIYEQYF. The CDR3 region has the DNA TGTGCCAGCAGCTCTAGCTCCGGGACAGGGGGTATCTACGAGCAGTACTTC.

This clonotype was seen a few times. One end of the junction varies from germline; a read error may be responsible. The rearrangement uses TRBV6-1 and TRBJ2-6, with D unclear. The germline gives CDR1 MNHNS, CDR2 SASEGT. The CDR3 contains 15 residues. The DNA of the CDR3 is TGTGCCAGCAGGCACAGCACCTCTGGGTCCAACGTCCTGACTTTC. Encoded protein: CASRHSTSGSNVLTF.

This clonotype was seen only a few times. The chain employs TRBV20-1 and TRBJ1-6; 7 bases are a match to TRBD1. The V and J ends lost 4 bases and 1 base, in that order; junction bases with no gene match: 16. Germline CDR1 reads DFQATT; CDR2 reads SNEGSKA (reference sequence). There are 19 residues in the CDR3. CDR3 sequence reads: CSAKGTDSAGSSYNSPLHF. CDR3 DNA: TGCAGTGCTAAGGGGACAGATTCGGCGGGAAGTTCCTATAATTCACCCCTCCACTTT.

The rearrangement uses TRBV20-1 and TRBJ2-1, with 8 nucleotides matching TRBD2. The trim removed 4 bases at V and 8 bases at J, leaving 7 bases unmatched. The CDR3 sequence is 13 residues long. The V gene's germline CDR1 is DFQATT and CDR2 SNEGSKA (reference sequence). For the CDR3, the DNA is TGCAGTGCTACCGGGACTAGAGCGGATGAGCAGTTCTTC. It specifies CSATGTRADEQFF.

This clonotype showed up just a few times. V and J are TRBV7-2 and TRBJ2-2; perhaps D is TRBD1 or TRBD2 (6 bases each). Germline CDR1 is SGHTA and CDR2 is FQGNSA. The CDR3 totals 15 residues. V was trimmed by 11 bases and J by 1 base, leaving 17 bases between them. CDR3 in DNA: TGTGCCGGGAAATTCGGGGGCGTGAACACCGGGGAGCTGTTTTTT. As protein: CAGKFGGVNTGELFF.

In its sample, this clonotype was seen a few times. V and J are TRBV19 and TRBJ2-7, with D possibly being TRBD2 (6 bases). Germline values: CDR1 LNHDA, CDR2 SQIVND (reference sequence). Trimming removed 4 bases from V and 1 base from J, with 11 bases in between. The CDR3 extends over 14 amino acids. CDR3 nucleotide sequence: TGTGCCAGTAGTACGCCGGGAGTTTCCTACGAGCAGTACTTC. This gives the protein CASSTPGVSYEQYF.

This chain links TRBV20-1 with TRBJ2-5; D is uncertain. The germline CDR1 and CDR2 sequences are DFQATT and SNEGSKA (reference sequence). This CDR3 comprises 13 residues. V gave up 2 bases and J gave up 2 bases, with 9 bases separating them. CDR3 nucleotide sequence: TGCAGTGCTAGACAAACGGCGCAAGAGACCCAGTACTTC. It specifies CSARQTAQETQYF.

This clonotype has only a few counts. V gene TRBV24-1 combines with J gene TRBJ2-2, with D possibly being TRBD1 (5 bases). The germline CDR1 and CDR2 sequences are KGHDR and SFDVKD. The CDR3 has 16 residues. Deletions cut 5 bases from V and 0 bases from J, with 12 bases between. The CDR3 DNA follows: TGTGCCACCAGTGGCCCACAGGAAACGAACACCGGGGAGCTGTTTTTT. It is translated as CATSGPQETNTGELFF.